This T cell receptor (beta chain) was captured by sequencing in a study of cytomegalovirus exposure and HLA in healthy donors. A multiplex PCR was run with 60 Vbeta primers and 13 Jbeta primers. TCRdb keeps only in-frame clones here, not all; method: immunoSEQ multiplex PCR. The sample lists around 110,000 clones, more than 65% occurring once. Study conclusions and caveats: Among donors in an Asian-associated ancestry cluster, a later analysis reportedly found fewer N-insertions than the approximately 700-donor mean. Per a later analysis, about 18,000 TCR beta sequences showed association with HLA alleles at 0.05 false discovery rate.

Losses at the gene ends were 6 bases for V and 2 bases for J; bases not matched to a gene: 4. The CDR3 runs to 14 residues. Germline loops: CDR1 MNHEY, CDR2 SVGAGI. Comments on this clone: As yet, its antigen is unknown.

Material: PBMCs. The TCR was taken from a male donor in good health and CMV-seronegative. The rearrangement joins TRBV6-5 to TRBJ2-7; 10 positions agree with TRBD1. The DNA of the CDR3 is TGTGCCAGCAGAACGGGACAGGGGACCTACGAGCAGTACTTC. Amino acid sequence: CASRTGQGTYEQYF.